The clone carrying this TCR beta chain was seen a single time. How the authors handled the data: Amplified reference gene primers provided the basis for estimating nucleated cell counts. TCRdb's table, derived via immunoSEQ multiplex PCR, lists solely in-frame clones and lacks some. V, J and clone size are those of that table, while D and trimming were read from the DNA. The repertoire holds some 140,000 clones, with around three quarters as singletons. The data derive from a study of blood T cell repertoires in COVID-19. About the study: Samples came from the United States, Italy and Spain, spanning acute and convalescent COVID-19.

The V end was cut by 2 bases, the J end by 6 bases, with 11 bases between. The CDR3 runs 13 residues. Germline CDR1 is GTSNPN and CDR2 is SVGIG (reference sequence). This sequence joins TRBV30 and TRBJ2-1; no definite D call. The source is a human donor in a cohort sampled during active COVID-19. Sequencing was done on a sample of peripheral blood. The CDR3: CAWSITVSNEQFF. The CDR3 coding sequence is TGTGCCTGGAGTATCACCGTCAGCAATGAGCAGTTCTTC. The complete variable domain, with remaining parts taken from reference TRBV30 and TRBJ2-1, reads SQTIHQWPATLVQPVGSPLSLECTVEGTSNPNLYWYRQAAGRGLQLLFYSVGIGQISSEVPQNLSASRPQDRQFILSSKKLLLSDSGFYLCAWSITVSNEQFFGPGTRLTVL.